This T cell receptor beta chain was sequenced during a study of response to subunit inactivated influenza vaccine. This clonotype came up a few times. Its antigen is unknown. Study conclusions and caveats: It was suggested by the authors that few new T cells are recruited by each seasonal influenza vaccination.

V dropped 5 bases and J dropped 0 bases, with 20 bases sitting between them. The CDR3 runs to 17 residues. Using its own MiXCR run on the RT-PCR reads, TCRdb lists one record per CDR3 protein. The profile covers roughly 780,000 distinct CDR3 sequences, with approximately 17% appearing a single time and about 11% taken by the ten largest. J is TRBJ2-7 and V is TRBV12-3 or TRBV12-4; perhaps TRBD2 as D (7 bases). The receptor comes from a man aged 45-65 years who received an inactivated influenza vaccine. The sample consisted of PBMCs from blood, taken roughly 5 days after vaccination. The CDR3 region has the DNA TGTGCCAGCAGTCCAATAATGGGAGGGGGGAGCTCCTACGAGCAGTACTTC. Translation gives CASSPIMGGGSSYEQYF.